This T cell receptor (beta chain) was recorded in a study of blood T cell repertoires in COVID-19. The repertoire was sequenced with immunoSEQ multiplex PCR; TCRdb's copy has only in-frame clones and lacks some. This repertoire shows 90,000 to 100,000 clones, 87% found once; its top ten account for over 15%. V was shortened by 4 bases and J by 2 bases, with 15 bases between the two germline ends. This CDR3 has 15 residues. Germline CDR1 MNHEY, CDR2 SVGAGI. The chain couples TRBV6-5 to TRBJ2-7, with a weak D call TRBD2 (6 bases). The sample was peripheral blood. This TCR was sampled from a human donor in a cohort sampled during active COVID-19. CDR3 DNA sequence: TGTGCCAGCAGTTTGCAGGGCTCGGGAGCCTACGAGCAGTACTTC. Its protein product is CASSLQGSGAYEQYF.